The 18 T cell receptor beta chains reported below all come from one sample, sequenced in a study of blood T cell repertoires in COVID-19. This table comes from immunoSEQ multiplex PCR, and its TCRdb copy is limited to in-frame clones, with some not included. The sample shows about 260,000 clones, about 87% of them seen only once. Sequencing was carried out using peripheral blood. These receptors originate from a man aged 60-69 years who had recovered from COVID-19.

V usage is TRBV19 and J usage is TRBJ2-7; TRBD1 agrees at 9 bases. Germline assignment: CDR1 LNHDA and CDR2 SQIVND (reference sequence). The CDR3 spans 14 residues. Trimming at V came to 4 bases and at J to 5 bases, leaving 6 bases not matched to a gene. The CDR3 sequence is CASSTRDRANEQYF. The CDR3 DNA follows: TGTGCCAGTAGTACCCGGGACAGGGCAAACGAGCAGTACTTC.

The chain employs TRBV6-5 and TRBJ2-7; the D gene is possibly TRBD2 (5 bases). This CDR3 contains 10 residues. The germline gives CDR1 MNHEY, CDR2 SVGAGI. Trimming removed 9 bases at V and 4 bases at J, with 7 bases between. This CDR3 is CASGLYEQYF. The CDR3 coding sequence is TGTGCCAGTGGACTTTACGAGCAGTACTTC.

On this clone itself: This specimen includes other DNA sequences encoding the same CDR3. This chain uses TRBV5-1 with TRBJ2-7, with no clear D. The V and J ends lost 0 bases and 7 bases respectively, with 8 bases between them. The CDR3 extends over 12 amino acids. The V gene's germline CDR1 is SGHRS and CDR2 YFSETQ. CDR3 sequence (DNA): TGCGCCAGCAGCTTGGACAGAGCTGAGCAGTACTTC. This codes for CASSLDRAEQYF.

The rearrangement joins TRBV27 to TRBJ1-5, with D possibly TRBD1 on 5 matching bases. The CDR3 spans 15 residues. Germline V gives CDR1 MNHEY, CDR2 SMNVEV (reference sequence). Trimming pared 8 bases from V and 0 bases from J, leaving 14 bases between. Here the CDR3 reads CASGQGAFSNQPQHF. The CDR3 DNA follows: TGTGCCAGCGGCCAAGGGGCTTTTAGCAATCAGCCCCAGCATTTT.

In this sample, this clone turned up once. This chain uses TRBV27 with TRBJ2-7, with D possibly TRBD2 on 5 matching bases. This CDR3 comprises 11 residues. Germline-derived CDR1 and CDR2 are MNHEY and SMNVEV (reference sequence). The V end was cut by 7 bases, the J end by 2 bases, with 6 bases between. The CDR3 region is CASKRAYEQYF. CDR3 nucleotides: TGTGCCAGCAAGAGGGCCTACGAGCAGTACTTC.

The chain carries TRBV7-9 and TRBJ2-1, with 10 bases lining up with TRBD2. CDR1 is SEHNR and CDR2 is FQNEAQ in the germline V gene (reference sequence). The V gene end was trimmed by 4 bases and the J gene end by 6 bases; junction bases not matched to a gene: 9. CDR3 length: 16 amino acids. This CDR3 reads CASSSSGTSVINEQFF. The CDR3 DNA reads as TGTGCCAGCAGCTCCTCCGGGACTAGCGTGATCAATGAGCAGTTCTTC.

V gene TRBV14 combines with J gene TRBJ1-2; D is possibly TRBD1 (5 bases). Germline CDR1 SGHDN, CDR2 FVKESK. Trimming removed 4 bases at V and 8 bases at J, with 11 bases between. There are 12 residues in the CDR3. CDR3 nucleotide sequence: TGTGCCAGCAGCCCGGGGGGGGACGGCTACACCTTC. Its translation is CASSPGGDGYTF.

The genes are TRBV18 and TRBJ2-3, with 12 bases aligning to TRBD2. CDR1 is KGHSH, CDR2 LQKENI, per germline. Trimming removed 5 bases from V and 7 bases from J; junction bases left unmatched: 10. The CDR3 has 16 residues. DNA of the CDR3: TGTGCCAGCTCAACAACTAGCGGGGGGCGCCAATATACGCAGTATTTT. Its translation: CASSTTSGGRQYTQYF.

This chain uses TRBV19 with TRBJ1-3; D gene unclear. Deletions cut 1 base from V and 4 bases from J, with 11 bases between. The length of the CDR3 is 15 residues. Germline CDR1 reads LNHDA; CDR2 reads SQIVND (reference sequence). The DNA of the CDR3 is TGTGCCAGTAGTATAGTAAACAGTCTCGGAAACACCATATATTTT. As protein: CASSIVNSLGNTIYF.

The gene calls are TRBV7-2 and TRBJ1-2, with D unclear. Trimming pared 0 bases from V and 2 bases from J, leaving 10 bases between. The CDR3 is made up of 15 amino acids. Germline V gene data show CDR1 as SGHTA and CDR2 as FQGNSA. CDR3 residues: CASSLASPVNYGYTF. The CDR3 coding sequence is TGTGCCAGCAGCTTAGCGTCTCCGGTCAACTATGGCTACACCTTC.

The chain recombines TRBV6-6 with TRBJ1-6, with D uncertain. There are 14 residues in the CDR3. The germline CDR1 and CDR2 sequences are MNHNY and SVGAGI (reference sequence). Trimming took off 3 bases at V and 7 bases at J, with 10 bases between the two ends. DNA of the CDR3: TGTGCCAGCAGTTATGAGGGCGGGAATTCACCCCTCCACTTT. It encodes CASSYEGGNSPLHF.

CDR3 protein: CASSQFGGSYNSPLHF. In DNA, the CDR3 is TGTGCCAGCAGCCAGTTCGGGGGGTCCTATAATTCACCCCTCCACTTT. V gene TRBV14 combines with J gene TRBJ1-6, with D tentatively TRBD1 (5 bases). The V gene lost 3 bases and the J gene lost 1 base, with 10 bases spanning the gap. Germline CDR1 reads SGHDN; CDR2 reads FVKESK. The CDR3 has 16 residues.

This chain connects TRBV7-3 to TRBJ1-1, with 12 bases aligning to TRBD1. There are 19 residues in the CDR3. Germline V gives CDR1 SGHTA, CDR2 FQGTGA. V lost 2 bases, J lost 1 base, and 11 bases stayed unmatched. CDR3 nucleotide sequence: TGTGCCAGCAGCTTATCTCAACCGGGACAGGGGGCCCGGAACACTGAAGCTTTCTTT. This encodes CASSLSQPGQGARNTEAFF.

The genes are TRBV7-9 and TRBJ1-2; 8 nucleotides line up with TRBD1. CDR3 length equals 15 residues. V was clipped by 6 bases and J by 8 bases; unmatched bases: 14. CDR1 is SEHNR, CDR2 FQNEAQ, per germline (reference sequence). The CDR3 here is CASRWPGTGPRGYTF. The CDR3 nucleotides are TGTGCCAGCAGATGGCCCGGGACAGGACCGAGAGGCTACACCTTC.

This chain connects TRBV3-1 (or the pseudogene TRBV3-2) to TRBJ1-2, with TRBD1 matching 12 bases. J gave up 4 bases and V 4 bases, and 4 bases lay outside the gene matches. The germline V gene has CDR1 LGHDT and CDR2 YNNKEL (reference sequence). This CDR3 is 15 amino acids long. Here the CDR3 DNA reads TGTGCCAGCAGCCGTGGGACAGGGGGCCCCTATGGCTACACCTTC. Translated, it gives CASSRGTGGPYGYTF.

V is TRBV3-1 (or the pseudogene TRBV3-2) and J is TRBJ2-3; no definite D call. This CDR3 is 14 amino acids long. Deletions cut 6 bases from V and 4 bases from J, with 14 bases between. Germline V gives CDR1 LGHDT, CDR2 YNNKEL (reference sequence). The CDR3 region is CASSPRPQADTQYF. Here the CDR3 DNA reads TGTGCCAGCAGTCCGAGACCTCAGGCAGATACGCAGTATTTT.

J is TRBJ1-3 and V is TRBV6-5; 8 nucleotides align to TRBD1. The length of the CDR3 is 13 residues. V gave up 10 bases and J gave up 7 bases; unmatched junction bases: 9. CDR1 and CDR2 from the germline V gene are MNHEY and SVGAGI. CDR3 DNA: TGTGCCACCCTACAGGGGGGAAGGAACACCATATATTTT. Translating gives CATLQGGRNTIYF.

The chain combines TRBV5-1 with TRBJ2-2, with 8 bases fitting TRBD1. The length of the CDR3 is 15 residues. Germline V gene data show CDR1 as SGHRS and CDR2 as YFSETQ. V lost 1 base and J lost 5; bases outside the gene matches: 4. The CDR3 nucleotides are TGCGCCAGCAGCTTGTCCAGGGGGCAAACCGGGGAGCTGTTTTTT. The encoded protein is CASSLSRGQTGELFF.